The 9 T cell receptor beta chains presented below share a single source sample, sequenced in a study of shared clonotypes between healthy human individuals. Here immunoSEQ multiplex PCR was the method, and the copy in TCRdb shows in-frame clones only, minus some. Among a few million clones listed, 80% to 95% were seen once. Sequences were obtained from naive CD4+ T cells from PBMCs. Described subset: CD45RA+ positively selected. The receptors derive from a man between 18 and 35 years old in good health. Some clones in this sample may be carry-over from other donors' samples.

This clone was found a few times. This chain joins TRBV30 and TRBJ1-1, with D unclear. Between the trimmed V and J ends, which lost 5 bases and 5 bases, there was a span of 9 bases. The germline CDR1 and CDR2 sequences are GTSNPN and SVGIG (reference sequence). The CDR3 covers 11 residues. The CDR3 is CAWARVTEAFF. Here the CDR3 DNA reads TGTGCCTGGGCTAGGGTAACTGAAGCTTTCTTT.

This chain uses TRBV12-5 with TRBJ2-5, with unresolved D. Germline-derived CDR1 and CDR2 are LGHNT and FRNRAP. Trimming removed 5 bases from V and 5 bases from J, with 9 bases in between. The CDR3 sequence is 12 residues long. As DNA, the CDR3 is TGTGCTAGTGGTCCGACTCGGGAGACCCAGTACTTC. It yields the protein CASGPTRETQYF.

As for this clone: The sample has other DNA sequences that encode this CDR3 too. The chain carries TRBV5-1 and TRBJ1-5; the D is unclear. Germline V gives CDR1 SGHRS, CDR2 YFSETQ. V was cut by 2 bases and J by 7 bases, with 10 bases left in between. The CDR3 extends over 13 amino acids. In DNA, the CDR3 is TGCGCCAGCAGCTTAGAGGGAAGACAGCCCCAGCATTTT. Translation: CASSLEGRQPQHF.

The rearrangement uses TRBV5-1 and TRBJ2-2; 7 nucleotides agree with TRBD1. Per germline, CDR1 SGHRS and CDR2 YFSETQ. Trimming took 2 bases from V and 7 from J; bases not matched to a gene: 8. The CDR3 sequence is 15 residues long. The CDR3: CASSFLGGAGGELFF. The CDR3 DNA follows: TGCGCCAGCAGCTTTTTAGGGGGCGCTGGCGGGGAGCTGTTTTTT.

The chain links TRBV5-1 to TRBJ2-3; 7 bases match TRBD2. Germline CDR1 SGHRS, CDR2 YFSETQ. V was clipped by 1 base and J by 6 bases; unmatched bases: 5. CDR3 length: 14 residues. CDR3 sequence: CASSLWRETDTQYF. The CDR3 DNA sequence: TGCGCCAGCAGCTTGTGGCGGGAGACGGATACGCAGTATTTT.

The V gene is TRBV7-9, the J gene TRBJ2-1; TRBD1 aligns across 10 bases. Germline V gives CDR1 SEHNR, CDR2 FQNEAQ (reference sequence). The junction had 10 bases not matched to a gene; V was cut back by 0 bases and J by 5 bases. The CDR3 runs to 18 residues. The CDR3 DNA sequence: TGTGCCAGCAGCTTAGCCGGGACAGGGGCCCCGGGGGACAATGAGCAGTTCTTC. As protein: CASSLAGTGAPGDNEQFF.

This clone has just one count. The V call is TRBV9, the J call TRBJ2-1, with 8 bases fitting TRBD2. The V segment lost 0 bases and the J segment 7 bases; nucleotides outside the gene matches: 6. Germline CDR1 SGDLS, CDR2 YYNGEE. This CDR3 spans 15 amino acids. CDR3 nucleotides: TGTGCCAGCAGCGTAGGGAGCGGGAGTTGGAATGAGCAGTTCTTC. It yields the protein CASSVGSGSWNEQFF.

The rearrangement uses TRBV5-4 and TRBJ2-3; TRBD2 aligns across 11 bases. From germline, CDR1 is SGHNT and CDR2 YYREEE (reference sequence). This CDR3 is 18 amino acids long. With 2 bases clipped from V and 2 bases from J, the junction kept 10 bases outside the gene matches. The CDR3 nucleotides are TGTGCCAGCAGCTTCCCTGGGGTACTAGCGGGAGACACAGATACGCAGTATTTT. Residues: CASSFPGVLAGDTDTQYF.

This rearrangement joins TRBV28 to TRBJ1-6; 9 nucleotides align to TRBD1. Germline CDR1 is MDHEN and CDR2 is SYDVKM. V lost 8 bases and J lost 7; bases outside the gene matches: 12. This CDR3 comprises 16 residues. This CDR3 reads CASRPDRGRGNSPLHF. CDR3 in DNA: TGTGCCAGCCGACCGGACAGGGGCCGCGGGAATTCACCCCTCCACTTT. Drawing the rest from reference TRBV28 and TRBJ1-6, the complete variable domain is DVKVTQSSRYLVKRTGEKVFLECVQDMDHENMFWYRQDPGLGLRLIYFSYDVKMKEKGDIPEGYSVSREKKERFSLILESASTNQTSMYLCASRPDRGRGNSPLHFGNGTRLTVT.